Shown below are 8 T cell receptor beta chains from a single sample sequenced in a study of blood T cell repertoires in COVID-19. Measured with immunoSEQ multiplex PCR; TCRdb has only the in-frame clones, and not every one. The sample holds about 190,000 clones; around 83% are singletons and the top ten take about 5%. The sequencing sample was made of peripheral blood. These receptors came from a woman of 80 years or more with acute or convalescent COVID-19.

The chain has TRBV5-5 and TRBJ2-7; 8 bases agree with TRBD1. Trimming removed 4 bases from V and 0 bases from J; junction bases left unmatched: 12. The CDR3 is made up of 17 amino acids. CDR1 and CDR2 (germline): SGHKS, YYEKEE (reference sequence). CDR3 sequence (DNA): TGTGCCAGCAGCATAGGACAGGGTCCGCAGAGCTCCTACGAGCAGTACTTC. It codes for CASSIGQGPQSSYEQYF.

This chain connects TRBV6-5 to TRBJ2-2; no clear D. Germline CDR1 MNHEY, CDR2 SVGAGI. This CDR3 comprises 16 residues. Trimming pared 4 bases from V and 0 bases from J, leaving 12 bases between. CDR3 sequence: CASSSPRDSNTGELFF. The CDR3 region has the DNA TGTGCCAGCAGTTCTCCCCGAGATTCGAACACCGGGGAGCTGTTTTTT.

This chain links TRBV19 with TRBJ1-1; 12 bases line up with TRBD1. Trimming removed 4 bases from V and 3 bases from J; junction bases left unmatched: 6. Per the germline V gene, CDR1 is LNHDA and CDR2 is SQIVND (reference sequence). This CDR3 is built from 16 residues. The CDR3 DNA sequence: TGTGCCAGTAGTAGAGGGACAGGGGGCTTATACACTGAAGCTTTCTTT. It codes for CASSRGTGGLYTEAFF. Filled out from reference TRBV19 and TRBJ1-1, the complete variable domain reads DGGITQSPKYLFRKEGQNVTLSCEQNLNHDAMYWYRQDPGQGLRLIYYSQIVNDFQKGDIAEGYSVSREKKESFPLTVTSAQKNPTAFYLCASSRGTGGLYTEAFFGQGTRLTVV.

The chain carries TRBV6-2 or TRBV6-3 and TRBJ2-2; maybe TRBD1 (6 bases). The CDR3 has 15 residues. V lost 0 bases to trimming and J lost 3 bases, with 8 bases between them. CDR1 MNHEY and CDR2 SVGEGT come from the germline V gene. CDR3 bases: TGTGCCAGCAGTTACTCGAGGGGGTACACCGGGGAGCTGTTTTTT. Its translation is CASSYSRGYTGELFF.

The chain carries TRBV30 and TRBJ1-5; D unresolved. Germline CDR1 is GTSNPN and CDR2 is SVGIG (reference sequence). The CDR3 extends over 14 amino acids. Trimming stripped 0 bases from V and 4 bases from J, with 10 bases between. CDR3 coding DNA: TGTGCCTGGAGTGTAGATCAGATTAATCAGCCCCAGCATTTT. Its translation: CAWSVDQINQPQHF.

The chain links TRBV7-9 to TRBJ2-7; D is perhaps TRBD1 (6 bases). V gave up 10 bases and J gave up 3 bases, with 19 bases separating them. CDR3 length: 14 residues. The germline CDR1 and CDR2 sequences are SEHNR and FQNEAQ (reference sequence). The CDR3 reads CATGITGMVYEQYF. The CDR3, as DNA: TGTGCCACTGGAATTACAGGGATGGTCTACGAGCAGTACTTC.

The chain links TRBV19 to TRBJ1-3; D is ambiguous. Germline V gives CDR1 LNHDA, CDR2 SQIVND (reference sequence). CDR3 length: 13 residues. The V gene lost 3 bases and the J gene lost 3 bases, with 6 bases spanning the gap. CDR3 coding DNA: TGTGCCAGTAGTATCAGCGGTGGAAACACCATATATTTT. Translation gives CASSISGGNTIYF.

The rearrangement joins TRBV7-2 to TRBJ1-2, with 10 bases matching TRBD1. The CDR3 is 18 residues long. V was pared by 5 bases and J by 4 bases, with 16 bases of the junction left unmatched. CDR1 is SGHTA and CDR2 is FQGNSA in the germline V gene. This chain's CDR3 is CASSPPPGQGFYSYGYTF. The CDR3 bases are TGTGCCAGCAGCCCACCACCGGGACAGGGGTTTTATAGCTATGGCTACACCTTC.